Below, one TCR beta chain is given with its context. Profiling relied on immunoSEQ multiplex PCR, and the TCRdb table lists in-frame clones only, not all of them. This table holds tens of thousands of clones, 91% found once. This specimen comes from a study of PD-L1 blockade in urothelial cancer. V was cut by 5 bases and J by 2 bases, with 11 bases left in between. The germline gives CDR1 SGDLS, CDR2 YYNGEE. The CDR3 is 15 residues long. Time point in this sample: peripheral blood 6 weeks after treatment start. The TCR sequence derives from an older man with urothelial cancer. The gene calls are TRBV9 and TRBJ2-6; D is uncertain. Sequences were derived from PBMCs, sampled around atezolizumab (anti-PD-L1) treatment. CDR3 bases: TGTGCCAGCAGAGCGACCGGTACTGGGGCCAACGTCCTGACTTTC. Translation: CASRATGTGANVLTF.